The 10 T cell receptor beta chains reported below all come from one sample, sequenced in a study of Tregs in tolerant kidney transplant recipients. Recipients received nonmyeloablative bone marrow transplants from related graft donors, with transient mixed chimerism. Clones were read by immunoSEQ multiplex PCR, and TCRdb kept only the in-frame ones, dropping some. The sample holds tens of thousands of clones; 93% are singletons and the top ten take 1.6%. Sequencing used CD4+ T cells from blood (PBMCs), obtained 12 months after the transplant. These receptors came from a human patient who received a combined kidney and bone marrow transplant. Some T cells may trace back to the graft donor.

This clone is a singleton in its sample. This chain uses TRBV19 with TRBJ2-7; 10 bases align to TRBD2. CDR3 size: 15 residues. V trimming: 4 bases; J trimming: 5 bases; junction bases outside the gene matches: 8. Germline CDR1 is LNHDA and CDR2 is SQIVND (reference sequence). The CDR3 DNA follows: TGTGCCAGTAGTAGACCGGGACTAGCGCGCAACGAGCAGTACTTC. It specifies CASSRPGLARNEQYF.

The rearrangement uses TRBV15 and TRBJ2-2, with 10 bases aligning to TRBD1. Unmatched junction bases numbered 5, after V lost 3 bases and J lost 7 bases. The CDR3 is made up of 15 amino acids. Germline CDR1 LNHNV, CDR2 YYDKDF (reference sequence). The CDR3 reads CATSRDRGMGGELFF. CDR3 bases: TGTGCCACCAGCAGGGACAGGGGGATGGGCGGGGAGCTGTTTTTT.

The J gene is TRBJ1-2, the V gene TRBV6-1, with 8 bases identical to TRBD1. V shed 4 bases and J 7 bases; nucleotides not matched to a gene: 8. In germline, CDR1 is MNHNS, CDR2 SASEGT. This CDR3 has 14 amino acids. CDR3: CASSARAGGSGYTF. DNA for the CDR3: TGTGCCAGCAGTGCCAGGGCAGGGGGCTCTGGCTACACCTTC.

This rearrangement joins TRBV27 to TRBJ2-3; TRBD2 matches 7 bases. Germline V gives CDR1 MNHEY, CDR2 SMNVEV (reference sequence). CDR3 length equals 19 residues. Trimming cost V 5 bases and J 2 bases; bases outside gene matches: 19. The CDR3 sequence: CASSERGREFIRVTDTQYF. CDR3 DNA: TGTGCCAGCAGTGAGCGAGGGCGGGAGTTTATTAGAGTCACAGATACGCAGTATTTT.

This chain connects TRBV18 to TRBJ2-3, with D possibly TRBD2 on 6 matching bases. With 5 bases removed from V and 0 bases from J, the gap between germline ends came to 9 bases. The CDR3 is 14 residues long. CDR1 KGHSH and CDR2 LQKENI come from the germline V gene. CDR3 DNA sequence: TGTGCCAGCTCAGAGCGGGTCAGCACAGATACGCAGTATTTT. Translated, it gives CASSERVSTDTQYF.

The rearrangement uses TRBV7-8 and TRBJ2-7; 9 positions match TRBD2. Germline CDR1 and CDR2: SGHVS and FQNEAQ. The V and J ends lost 3 bases and 3 bases, in that order; junction bases with no gene match: 6. CDR3 length equals 15 residues. The DNA of the CDR3 is TGTGCCAGCAGCTTGGTTTATAGCGGGAGCTACGAGCAGTACTTC. Translated, it gives CASSLVYSGSYEQYF.

The V gene is TRBV28, the J gene TRBJ1-1, with D perhaps TRBD1 (5 bases). Deletions cut 4 bases from V and 11 bases from J, with 20 bases between. The CDR3 extends over 14 amino acids. Germline assignment: CDR1 MDHEN and CDR2 SYDVKM. The CDR3 sequence: CASSSPSGGDWAFF. Here the CDR3 DNA reads TGTGCCAGCAGTTCCCCCTCCGGAGGGGACTGGGCTTTCTTT.

The chain has TRBV5-5 and TRBJ2-5; maybe TRBD2 (6 bases). Trimming stripped 3 bases from V and 2 bases from J, with 11 bases between. Germline V gives CDR1 SGHKS, CDR2 YYEKEE (reference sequence). This CDR3 is built from 14 residues. CDR3 protein: CASSWGTSQETQYF. The CDR3 nucleotides read TGTGCCAGCAGCTGGGGGACTTCTCAAGAGACCCAGTACTTC.

Only one count was recorded for this clone. The chain uses TRBV10-3 and TRBJ2-7, with TRBD2 matching 13 bases. V shed 5 bases and J 2 bases; nucleotides not matched to a gene: 6. This CDR3 region has 16 residues. The germline V gene has CDR1 ENHRY and CDR2 SYGVKD. The CDR3 DNA reads as TGTGCCATCAGTCGGGAGGGGACTAGCGGGACCTACGAGCAGTACTTC. It is translated as CAISREGTSGTYEQYF.

V and J are TRBV7-3 and TRBJ2-2; D ambiguous. The CDR3 runs to 12 residues. Looked up from germline, CDR1 is SGHTA and CDR2 is FQGTGA. Trimming left V 4 bases short and J 4 bases short, with 4 bases between. CDR3 loop: CASSYSTGELFF. The DNA of the CDR3 is TGTGCCAGCAGCTATAGCACCGGGGAGCTGTTTTTT.